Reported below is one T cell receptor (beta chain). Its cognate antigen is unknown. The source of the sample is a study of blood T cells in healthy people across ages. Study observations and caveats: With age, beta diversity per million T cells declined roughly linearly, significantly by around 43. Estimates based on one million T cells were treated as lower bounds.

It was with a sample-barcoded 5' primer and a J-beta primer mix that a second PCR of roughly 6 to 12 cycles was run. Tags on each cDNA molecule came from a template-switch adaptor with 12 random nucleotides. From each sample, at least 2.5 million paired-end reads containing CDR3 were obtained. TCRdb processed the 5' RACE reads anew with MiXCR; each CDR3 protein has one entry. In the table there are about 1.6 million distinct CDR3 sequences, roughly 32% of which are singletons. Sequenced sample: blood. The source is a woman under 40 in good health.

The CDR3 loop is CASSYKGGGYTF. The CDR3 DNA reads as TGTGCCAGCAGTTACAAGGGGGGTGGCTACACCTTC. The rearrangement joins TRBV28 to TRBJ1-2; D might be TRBD1 (6 bases). Germline loops: CDR1 MDHEN, CDR2 SYDVKM. The V end was cut by 4 bases, the J end by 7 bases, with 10 bases between. The CDR3 totals 12 residues.